This T cell receptor (beta chain) was sequenced for a study of follicular helper T cells after annual influenza vaccination listed by TCRdb under 2017. For context, the study as a whole: Blood was collected on days 0, 7 and 28 after each seasonal influenza vaccination. To study recall of cTfh clones, some subjects were followed across successive annual vaccinations spanning the 2013-2014, 2014-2015 and 2015-2016 seasons. One week after vaccination, a second recruited cohort of more than nine subjects (Table S1) displayed a similar ICOS+CD38+ cTfh response. Multi-year samples were available for six subjects, with four spanning two vaccination seasons and two spanning three seasons. The 2015 samples were processed right after collection, while the 2013-2014 samples were cryopreserved.

General findings and caveats noted by the study authors: ICOS+CD38+ cTfh clonality correlated with the frequency of that population, and its change correlated with the change in circulating plasmablast frequency. With successive annual vaccinations, a recurrent oligoclonal ICOS+CD38+ cTfh response was recalled, and this response contained tetramer and AIM influenza-specific clonotypes. When influenza clone enrichment was assessed, the possibility that the much larger non-cTfh compartments were undersampled could not be excluded. Day 7 ICOS+CD38+ clones were most often found later in ICOS-CD38- cTfh, suggesting that subset may serve as a memory reservoir. Only roughly 9-20% of analyzed cells yielded productive TCRB sequences, so sampling of rare clonotypes was not possible.

The library was prepared using the immunoSEQ multiplex PCR assay. Adaptive Biotechnologies carried out TCRB amplification, library preparation, sequencing and preliminary bioinformatics at Survey level resolution. Regarding the original processing steps: Clonality was computed in R as 1 minus normalized Shannon entropy; the Gini index was calculated with the R package ineq. Overlap score was the summed counts of shared sequences divided by total counts of all sequences in both compared samples. Fisher's exact test, with an assumed theoretical repertoire of 10^7 TCRB sequences, was used to assess the significance of shared clonotypes. In its TCRdb copy, this immuneACCESS table keeps in-frame sequences only and misses some clones. Where compared with another copy, unresolved V genes explain less than half of these, and the others have no known cause. D and trimming come from the DNA, and the V and J calls and clone size come from that table. A total of 9,500 or so clones appear in this sample, about 83% of them only once. The ten largest account for around 0.8% of the sample.

The meaning of the sample's time point label: 2014-2015 season, 7 days after vaccination. Seasonal inactivated influenza vaccine (Fluvarix) was administered to adults, and sorted blood CD4 subsets were tracked by TCRB sequencing before and after vaccination. To be eligible, subjects had to live in the community and must not have received influenza vaccine in the previous 6 months. Reasons for exclusion included contraindications to influenza vaccine, substance abuse, HIV/AIDS, active malignancy, immunomodulatory medication, and active illness such as respiratory infection. Between roughly 35 and 100 mL of blood was sampled per time point. Ficoll-Paque PLUS or SepMate separation was used to isolate PBMC. As a comparison non-Tfh subset, CXCR5- memory CD4 T cells were sorted. Before DNA extraction, cell subsets were sorted from PBMC on a BD FACS Aria. With regard to this clone: Its antigen remains unidentified. No qualities accompany the bases; no much larger clone lies one base away.

The sample consisted of CXCR5- memory CD4+ T cells sorted from blood, taken 7 days after influenza vaccination. This specimen's cell subset or site label, interpreted: CXCR5- memory CD4 T cells. The TCR sequence derives from an adult who received the influenza vaccine.

The CDR3 is CASKGGEGGTQYF. The DNA sequence is as follows: TGTGCCAGCAAGGGCGGGGAAGGTGGTACGCAGTATTTT. This receptor chain uses TRBV2 and TRBJ2-3; tentative D gene TRBD2, with 6 bases matching. The CDR3 sequence holds 13 residues, the cysteine and phenylalanine included. Of all the DNA, just the CDR3 is kept, 39 bases in frame from base 1. Trimming at the junction amounts to 7 bases on V and 8 bases on J, and the germline ends lie 16 bases apart. In the germline V gene, CDR1 corresponds to SNHLY and CDR2 to FYNNEI.